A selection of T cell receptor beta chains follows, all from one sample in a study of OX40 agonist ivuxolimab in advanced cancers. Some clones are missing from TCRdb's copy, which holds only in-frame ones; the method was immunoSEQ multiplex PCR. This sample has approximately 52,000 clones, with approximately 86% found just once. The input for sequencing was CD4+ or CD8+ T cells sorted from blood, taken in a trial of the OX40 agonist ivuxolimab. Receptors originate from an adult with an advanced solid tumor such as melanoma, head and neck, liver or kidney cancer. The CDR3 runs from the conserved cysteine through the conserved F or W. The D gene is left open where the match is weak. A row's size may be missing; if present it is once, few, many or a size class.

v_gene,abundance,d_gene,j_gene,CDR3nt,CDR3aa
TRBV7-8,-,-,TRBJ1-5,TGTGCCAGCAGCTTTCCCGAAGGAGGGCAGCCCCAGCATTTT,CASSFPEGGQPQHF
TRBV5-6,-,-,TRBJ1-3,TGTGCCAGCAGCTATGCAGGAGAACTCTCTGGAAACACCATATATTTT,CASSYAGELSGNTIYF
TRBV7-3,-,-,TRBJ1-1,TGTGCCAGCAGCCTTAATCCCCCGAACACTGAAGCTTTCTTT,CASSLNPPNTEAFF
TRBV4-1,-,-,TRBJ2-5,TGCGCCAGCAGCCACCCTGGGGGTATCGGAGAGACCCAGTACTTC,CASSHPGGIGETQYF
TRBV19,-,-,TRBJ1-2,TGTGCCAGTAGTCCGCTGGACAGCCCGAATAACTATGGCTACACCTTC,CASSPLDSPNNYGYTF
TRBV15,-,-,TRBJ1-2,TGTGCCACCAGGATTCGAGGGGATAATGGCTACACCTTC,CATRIRGDNGYTF
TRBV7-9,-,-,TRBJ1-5,TGTGCCAGCAGCTGGGACGGCAATCAGCCCCAGCATTTT,CASSWDGNQPQHF
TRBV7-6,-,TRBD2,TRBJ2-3,TGTGCCAGCAGCTTCCGAGCGGGGCCAGATACGCAGTATTTT,CASSFRAGPDTQYF
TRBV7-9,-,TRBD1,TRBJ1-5,TGTGCCAGCAGCTCGGGACAGTCTCAGCCCCAGCATTTT,CASSSGQSQPQHF
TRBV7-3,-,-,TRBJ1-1,TGTGCCAGCAGCTTGGGGCTCGTAGGCACTGAAGCTTTCTTT,CASSLGLVGTEAFF
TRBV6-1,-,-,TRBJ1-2,TGTGCCAGCACAGAAGGTGGGGGAGGGGATGGCTACACCTTC,CASTEGGGGDGYTF
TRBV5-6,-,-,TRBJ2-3,TGTGCCAGCAGCTGGCCCCTAACTAGTGCGGCGCCAGATACGCAGTATTTT,CASSWPLTSAAPDTQYF
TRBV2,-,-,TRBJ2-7,TGTGCCAGCAGTGAAGGCCTGGAGCAGTACTTC,CASSEGLEQYF
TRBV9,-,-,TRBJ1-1,TGTGCCAGCAGCGGAGGGGTCAGAAACACTGAAGCTTTCTTT,CASSGGVRNTEAFF
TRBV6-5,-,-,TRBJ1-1,TGTGCCAGCAGTGTCATTGGGGGCCGCACTGAAGCTTTCTTT,CASSVIGGRTEAFF
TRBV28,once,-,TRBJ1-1,TGTGCCAGCAGTTACGTCGAGAGGGGATATAACACTGAAGCTTTCTTT,CASSYVERGYNTEAFF
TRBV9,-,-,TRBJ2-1,TGTGCCAGCAGCGGCCCGGTAATGGCGGATGGGGAGCAGTTCTTC,CASSGPVMADGEQFF
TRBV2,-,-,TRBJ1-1,TGTGCCAGCAGTTCCGGGGAAGCTTTCTTT,CASSSGEAFF
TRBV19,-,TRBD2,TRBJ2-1,TGTGCCAGTAGTTCCGCGGGGGGCTACAATGAGCAGTTCTTC,CASSSAGGYNEQFF
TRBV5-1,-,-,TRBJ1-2,TGCGCCAGCAGCCCGCCCTCATTTTATGGCTACACCTTC,CASSPPSFYGYTF
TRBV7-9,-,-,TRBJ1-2,TGTGCCAGCAGCTCTACAGGAAACCTCGGCGATGGCTACACCTTC,CASSSTGNLGDGYTF
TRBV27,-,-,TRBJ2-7,TGTGCCAGCAGTTTCACCTCTTGGAGCAGATCCTACGAGCAGTACTTC,CASSFTSWSRSYEQYF
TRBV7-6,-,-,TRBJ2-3,TGTGCCAGCAGCTTAGGGGAAGGGTCGAGTGAGTATTTT,CASSLGEGSSEYF
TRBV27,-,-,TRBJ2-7,TGTGCCAGCAGTCCCCGGGCCGTCGATCCCTACGAGCAGTACTTC,CASSPRAVDPYEQYF